This T cell receptor beta chain was captured by sequencing in a study of response to subunit inactivated influenza vaccine. The study, taken as a whole, reports: Authors suggested that a seasonal influenza vaccination recruits few new T cells each time.

In this sample, this clonotype turned up a few times. Antigen specificity is unknown. TCRdb re-derived calls from the RT-PCR reads in MiXCR, one entry per CDR3 protein. The profile covers some 600,000 distinct CDR3 sequences, with about 15% appearing a single time and roughly 7.6% taken by the ten largest. V lost 6 bases and J 1 base, leaving 16 bases between the germline ends. The germline V gene encodes CDR1 MRHNA and CDR2 SNTAGT. There are 15 residues in the CDR3. The specimen comprised PBMCs from blood, sampled less than 15 days before vaccination. The clonotype was recovered from a man in his fifties who received an inactivated influenza vaccine. The chain has TRBV6-4 and TRBJ2-7; possible D gene TRBD2, 5 bases. In nucleotides, the CDR3 is TGTGCCAGCAGCCCGGACGGGGAAATTTCCTACGAGCAGTACTTC. This encodes CASSPDGEISYEQYF.